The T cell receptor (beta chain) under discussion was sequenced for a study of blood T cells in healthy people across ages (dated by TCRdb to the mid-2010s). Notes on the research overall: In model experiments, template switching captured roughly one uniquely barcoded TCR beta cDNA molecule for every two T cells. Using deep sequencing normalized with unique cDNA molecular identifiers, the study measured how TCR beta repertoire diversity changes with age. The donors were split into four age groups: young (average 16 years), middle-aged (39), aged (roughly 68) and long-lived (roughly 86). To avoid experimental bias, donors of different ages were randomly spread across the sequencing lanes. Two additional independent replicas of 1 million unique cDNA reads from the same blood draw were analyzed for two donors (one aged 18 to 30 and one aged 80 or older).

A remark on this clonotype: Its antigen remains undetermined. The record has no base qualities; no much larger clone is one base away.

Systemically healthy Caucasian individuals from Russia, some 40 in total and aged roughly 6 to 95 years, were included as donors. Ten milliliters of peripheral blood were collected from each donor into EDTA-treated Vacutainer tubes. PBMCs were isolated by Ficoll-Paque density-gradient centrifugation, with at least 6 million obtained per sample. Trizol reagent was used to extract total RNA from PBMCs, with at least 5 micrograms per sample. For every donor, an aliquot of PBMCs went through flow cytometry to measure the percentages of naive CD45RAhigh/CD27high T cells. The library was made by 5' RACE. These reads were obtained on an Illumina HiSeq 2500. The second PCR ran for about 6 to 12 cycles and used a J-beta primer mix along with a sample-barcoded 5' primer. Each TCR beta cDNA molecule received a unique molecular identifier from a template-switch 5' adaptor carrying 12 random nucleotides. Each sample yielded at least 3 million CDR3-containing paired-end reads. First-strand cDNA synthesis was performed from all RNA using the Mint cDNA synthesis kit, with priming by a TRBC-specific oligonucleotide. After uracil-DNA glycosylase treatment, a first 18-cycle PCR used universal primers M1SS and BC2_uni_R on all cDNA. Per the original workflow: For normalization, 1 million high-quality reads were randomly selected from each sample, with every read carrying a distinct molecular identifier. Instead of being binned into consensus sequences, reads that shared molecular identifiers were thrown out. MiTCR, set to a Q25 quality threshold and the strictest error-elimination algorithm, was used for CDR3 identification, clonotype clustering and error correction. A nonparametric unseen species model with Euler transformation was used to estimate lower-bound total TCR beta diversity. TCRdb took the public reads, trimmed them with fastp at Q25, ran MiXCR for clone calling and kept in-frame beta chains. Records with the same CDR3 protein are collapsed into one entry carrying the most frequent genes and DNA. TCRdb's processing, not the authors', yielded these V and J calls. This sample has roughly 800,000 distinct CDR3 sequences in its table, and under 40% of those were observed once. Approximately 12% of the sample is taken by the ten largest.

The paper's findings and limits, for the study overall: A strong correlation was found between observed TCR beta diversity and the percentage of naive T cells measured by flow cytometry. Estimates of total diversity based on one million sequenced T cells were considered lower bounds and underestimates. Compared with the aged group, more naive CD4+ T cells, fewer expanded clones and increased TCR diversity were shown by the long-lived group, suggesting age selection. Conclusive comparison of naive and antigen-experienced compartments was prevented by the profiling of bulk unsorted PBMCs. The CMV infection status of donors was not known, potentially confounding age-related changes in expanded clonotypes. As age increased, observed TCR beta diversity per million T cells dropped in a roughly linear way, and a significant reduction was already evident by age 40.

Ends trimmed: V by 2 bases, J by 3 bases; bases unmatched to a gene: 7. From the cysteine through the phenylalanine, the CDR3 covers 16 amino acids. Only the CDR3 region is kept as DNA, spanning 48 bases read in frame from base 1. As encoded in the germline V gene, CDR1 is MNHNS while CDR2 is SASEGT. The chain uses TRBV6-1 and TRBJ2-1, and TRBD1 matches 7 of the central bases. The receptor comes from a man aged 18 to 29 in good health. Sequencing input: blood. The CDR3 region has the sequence CASSEHHGTVYNEQFF. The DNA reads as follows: TGTGCCAGCAGTGAACACCACGGGACAGTCTACAATGAGCAGTTCTTC.